The 21 T cell receptor beta chains below come from one sample, sequenced in a study of blood T cell repertoires in COVID-19. Produced via immunoSEQ multiplex PCR; TCRdb's table is partial and in-frame only. The sample yields 270,000 or so clones, approximately 91% seen once. The material sequenced was PBMCs or T cells enriched from blood (not recorded which). All receptors derive from a woman aged 40 to 49 with acute COVID-19.

The chain is built from TRBV5-1 and TRBJ1-1; D is unclear. The CDR3 contains 15 residues. CDR1 and CDR2 (germline): SGHRS, YFSETQ. Trimming stripped 0 bases from V and 4 bases from J, with 13 bases between. The CDR3 region has the DNA TGCGCCAGCAGCTTGGGGTCCGGGGTGGGCACTGAAGCTTTCTTT. Residues: CASSLGSGVGTEAFF.

This chain connects TRBV3-1 (or the pseudogene TRBV3-2) to TRBJ1-1; D is possibly TRBD1 (5 bases). Germline lookup yields CDR1 LGHDT and CDR2 YNNKEL (reference sequence). This CDR3 spans 14 amino acids. V shed 4 bases and J shed 1 base, with 10 bases lying between them. The CDR3 here is CASSLQTGNTEAFF. In DNA form, the CDR3 reads TGTGCCAGCAGCCTACAAACAGGGAACACTGAAGCTTTCTTT.

This clone occurred once. The rearrangement joins TRBV9 to TRBJ2-5, with 8 positions matching TRBD2. This CDR3 has 15 amino acids. Germline CDR1 reads SGDLS; CDR2 reads YYNGEE. V gave up 0 bases and J gave up 5 bases; unmatched junction bases: 6. The CDR3 loop is CASSVAGGPMETQYF. The DNA of the CDR3 is TGTGCCAGCAGCGTAGCGGGAGGGCCTATGGAGACCCAGTACTTC.

V and J are TRBV5-1 and TRBJ2-4; D remains ambiguous. The CDR3 is made up of 18 amino acids. Germline CDR1 SGHRS, CDR2 YFSETQ. V was cut by 2 bases and J by 1 base, with 19 bases left in between. The CDR3 loop reads CASSFMGSMAMAKNIQYF. CDR3 DNA: TGCGCCAGCAGCTTTATGGGCAGCATGGCGATGGCCAAAAACATTCAGTACTTC.

This clone was detected only once. The J gene is TRBJ2-5, the V gene TRBV7-9; TRBD2 might be the D (5 bases). Trimming shortened V by 5 bases and J by 2 bases, and 12 bases separated the two germline ends. The germline CDR1 and CDR2 sequences are SEHNR and FQNEAQ (reference sequence). The CDR3 covers 14 residues. For the CDR3, the DNA is TGTGCCAGCAGCCCAGAGGGTAAACAAGAGACCCAGTACTTC. As protein: CASSPEGKQETQYF.

The gene calls are TRBV7-2 and TRBJ1-1; 7 nucleotides align to TRBD1. CDR3 length: 16 amino acids. Losses at the gene ends were 5 bases for V and 2 bases for J; bases not matched to a gene: 11. In germline, CDR1 is SGHTA, CDR2 FQGNSA. The CDR3 is CASSRTGAWGNTEAFF. Written as DNA, the CDR3 is TGTGCCAGCAGCCGCACAGGGGCGTGGGGAAACACTGAAGCTTTCTTT.

The chain joins TRBV3-1 (or the pseudogene TRBV3-2) to TRBJ2-3; D call uncertain. CDR3 length: 15 amino acids. Germline CDR1 reads LGHDT; CDR2 reads YNNKEL (reference sequence). V lost 1 base to trimming and J lost 2 bases, with 10 bases between them. CDR3 DNA sequence: TGTGCCAGCAGCCAAGGCTGGCTTACCACAGATACGCAGTATTTT. Translated, it gives CASSQGWLTTDTQYF.

J is TRBJ1-2 and V is TRBV5-6, with a possible D match to TRBD1 (6 bases). Per germline, CDR1 SGHDT and CDR2 YYEEEE. CDR3 length: 14 residues. V was shortened by 5 bases and J by 2 bases, with 13 bases between the two germline ends. CDR3 nucleotides: TGTGCCAGCAGGTTTGGGACACCCAACTATGGCTACACCTTC. This translates into CASRFGTPNYGYTF.

The chain carries TRBV7-2 and TRBJ1-2; tentative D call: TRBD1 (5 bases). This CDR3 has 14 amino acids. CDR1 is SGHTA, CDR2 FQGNSA, per germline. V was cut by 3 bases and J by 7 bases, with 15 bases left in between. CDR3 protein: CASSLEGTPLGYTF. CDR3 nucleotide sequence: TGTGCCAGCAGCTTGGAGGGGACGCCGCTTGGCTACACCTTC.

The genes are TRBV5-1 and TRBJ2-3, with 10 bases that match TRBD1. Germline trimming cut 4 bases from V and 10 bases from J; bases unmatched to any gene: 3. This CDR3 comprises 12 residues. The V gene's germline CDR1 is SGHRS and CDR2 YFSETQ. This CDR3 is CASSPGQGPQYF. DNA for the CDR3: TGCGCCAGCAGCCCGGGACAGGGGCCGCAGTATTTT.

This chain connects TRBV7-6 to TRBJ2-1; D gene uncertain. This CDR3 region has 14 residues. Germline loops: CDR1 SGHVS, CDR2 FNYEAQ. Trimming left V 6 bases short and J 0 bases short, with 9 bases between. DNA of the CDR3: TGTGCCAGCAGTCTAATGAGCTCCTACAATGAGCAGTTCTTC. This gives the protein CASSLMSSYNEQFF.

As regards this clone: Other nucleotide sequences in the sample specify the same CDR3. This chain links TRBV30 with TRBJ1-5, with 8 bases that match TRBD1. The CDR3 length is 13 residues. V lost 5 bases, J lost 5 bases, and 5 bases stayed unmatched. Germline loops: CDR1 GTSNPN, CDR2 SVGIG (reference sequence). The DNA for the CDR3 is TGTGCCTGGTCCTCAGGGGGCTATCAGCCCCAGCATTTT. Protein sequence: CAWSSGGYQPQHF.

This clone was picked up one time. The chain recombines TRBV28 with TRBJ1-1; TRBD1 matches at 9 bases. V was pared by 10 bases and J by 3 bases, with 15 bases of the junction left unmatched. Per the germline V gene, CDR1 is MDHEN and CDR2 is SYDVKM. The CDR3 totals 16 residues. CDR3 DNA: TGTGCCACTGATAGAGGACAGGGGCGGCTCTACACTGAAGCTTTCTTT. Protein product: CATDRGQGRLYTEAFF.

This chain connects TRBV7-8 to TRBJ1-4, with a tentative D call TRBD1 (6 bases). Trimming removed 7 bases at V and 5 bases at J, with 17 bases between. Germline CDR1 reads SGHVS; CDR2 reads FQNEAQ. The CDR3 spans 15 residues. As DNA, the CDR3 is TGTGCCAGCACTCTAACAGGGCGGCGGAATGAAAAACTGTTTTTT. As protein: CASTLTGRRNEKLFF.

DNA of the CDR3: TGTGCCAGCAGTGAAGCGCTGGGCAAGGCTTTCTTT. Protein product: CASSEALGKAFF. J is TRBJ1-1 and V is TRBV2; D unclear. V was trimmed by 0 bases and J by 11 bases, leaving 10 bases between them. This CDR3 is 12 amino acids long. Germline loops: CDR1 SNHLY, CDR2 FYNNEI. Full variable domain (missing parts from reference TRBV2 and TRBJ1-1): EPEVTQTPSHQVTQMGQEVILRCVPISNHLYFYWYRQILGQKVEFLVSFYNNEISEKSEIFDDQFSVERPDGSNFTLKIRSTKLEDSAMYFCASSEALGKAFFGQGTRLTVV.

The rearrangement uses TRBV1 and TRBJ2-7; TRBD2 is the table's D call and was not checked against the DNA. TRBV1 has pseudogene status. The CDR3 loop spans 17 amino acids. The CDR3 nucleotides read TGCACCAGCAGCCAAGGGAGGACTCCAACCCCTACCTACGAGCAGTACTTC. Translating it yields CTSSQGRTPTPTYEQYF.

The genes are TRBV6-1 and TRBJ1-4, with 7 bases identical to TRBD1. The CDR3 is 15 amino acids. Germline CDR1 reads MNHNS; CDR2 reads SASEGT. V gave up 2 bases and J gave up 7 bases; unmatched junction bases: 7. This CDR3 reads CASSERLAGGEKLFF. For the CDR3, the DNA is TGTGCCAGCAGTGAAAGGCTGGCAGGGGGTGAAAAACTGTTTTTT.

V gene TRBV30 combines with J gene TRBJ1-2; a weak D match, TRBD1 (6 bases). The germline V gene has CDR1 GTSNPN and CDR2 SVGIG (reference sequence). V lost 0 bases and J lost 7, with 9 bases in between. There are 12 residues in the CDR3. CDR3 DNA: TGTGCCTGGAGTGTAACAGGGTTTGGCTACACCTTC. As protein: CAWSVTGFGYTF.

The chain combines TRBV13 with TRBJ1-6, with 7 bases identical to TRBD1. The V segment lost 5 bases and the J segment 10 bases; nucleotides outside the gene matches: 8. Germline V lookup: CDR1 PRHDT, CDR2 FYEKMQ (reference sequence). The length of the CDR3 is 14 residues. CDR3 DNA sequence: TGTGCCAGCAGCGACGCGGACAGGCTCTCACCCCTCCACTTT. This codes for CASSDADRLSPLHF.

The rearrangement links TRBV7-2 to TRBJ1-5; D unresolved. V dropped 8 bases and J dropped 7 bases, with 6 bases sitting between them. CDR1 and CDR2 from the germline V gene are SGHTA and FQGNSA. This CDR3 contains 10 residues. DNA for the CDR3: TGTGCCAGCCTCCCCCAGCCCCAGCATTTT. This codes for CASLPQPQHF. The full variable domain, with the rest looked up from reference TRBV7-2 and TRBJ1-5, is GAGVSQSPSNKVTEKGKDVELRCDPISGHTALYWYRQSLGQGLEFLIYFQGNSAPDKSGLPSDRFSAERTGGSVSTLTIQRTQQEDSAVYLCASLPQPQHFGDGTRLSIL.

V is TRBV12-5 and J is TRBJ2-3; possibly TRBD2 for D (6 bases). The CDR3 has 15 amino acids. The germline gives CDR1 LGHNT, CDR2 FRNRAP. The V gene lost 0 bases and the J gene lost 10 bases, with 17 bases spanning the gap. DNA of the CDR3: TGTGCTAGTGGTTTGGTACAAAGCGGGTTCAAGCCGCAGTATTTT. This sequence encodes CASGLVQSGFKPQYF. The full variable domain, rest sourced from reference TRBV12-5 and TRBJ2-3, is DARVTQTPRHKVTEMGQEVTMRCQPILGHNTVFWYRQTMMQGLELLAYFRNRAPLDDSGMPKDRFSAEMPDATLATLKIQPSEPRDSAVYFCASGLVQSGFKPQYFGPGTRLTVL.